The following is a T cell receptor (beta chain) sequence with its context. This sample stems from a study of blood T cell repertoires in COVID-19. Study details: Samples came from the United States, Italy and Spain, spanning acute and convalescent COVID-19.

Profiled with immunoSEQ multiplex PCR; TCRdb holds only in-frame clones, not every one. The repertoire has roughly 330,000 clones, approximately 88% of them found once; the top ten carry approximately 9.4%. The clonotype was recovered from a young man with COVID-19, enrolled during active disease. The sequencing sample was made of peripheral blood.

CDR3 amino acids: CASSLGGGPEQFF. In DNA form, the CDR3 reads TGTGCCAGCAGTTTAGGTGGGGGCCCTGAGCAGTTCTTC. J is TRBJ2-1 and V is TRBV27; weak D call: TRBD1 (6 bases). CDR1 and CDR2 from the germline V gene are MNHEY and SMNVEV (reference sequence). Trimming cost V 2 bases and J 9 bases, with 11 bases left between them. This CDR3 region has 13 residues.